What follows are 30 T cell receptor beta chains derived from one specimen sequenced in a study of T-cell reconstitution after alpha-beta-depleted transplantation in children. Unique molecular identifiers were built into the TCRbeta library. In TCRdb, the PCR reads were re-called with MiXCR into one record per CDR3 protein. The profile shows fewer than 150,000 distinct CDR3 sequences, more than 9.5% of them singletons. Specimen: PBMCs, mostly from graft donor cells, collected 180 days after TCRalphabeta/CD19-depleted stem cell transplant. The receptors derive from a girl under three years old who had a stem cell transplant for combined immunodeficiency, so the T cells may come from the graft donor.

The chain combines TRBV7-3 with TRBJ2-1, with TRBD2 identical over 8 bases. Germline CDR1 reads SGHTA; CDR2 reads FQGTGA. This CDR3 contains 16 residues. Losses at the gene ends were 8 bases for V and 3 bases for J; bases not matched to a gene: 12. CDR3 in DNA: TGTGCCAGCTACGGTAGCGGGACCCCTAGCTACAATGAGCAGTTCTTC. Its protein product is CASYGSGTPSYNEQFF. Looking up the rest from reference TRBV7-3 and TRBJ2-1 gives the full variable domain: GAGVSQTPSNKVTEKGKYVELRCDPISGHTALYWYRQSLGQGPEFLIYFQGTGAADDSGLPNDRFFAVRPEGSVSTLKIQRTERGDSAVYLCASYGSGTPSYNEQFFGPGTRLTVL.

This clonotype has just a few counts. The chain recombines TRBV7-6 with TRBJ1-1; TRBD1 might be the D (5 bases). The germline gives CDR1 SGHVS, CDR2 FNYEAQ. CDR3 length equals 13 residues. The germline V and J ends were trimmed by 8 bases and 5 bases, with 15 bases remaining between them. The CDR3 is CASAKGVGTEAFF. For the CDR3, the DNA is TGTGCCAGCGCTAAAGGGGTAGGGACTGAAGCTTTCTTT.

This clonotype was detected only a few times. The rearrangement joins TRBV29-1 to TRBJ2-5; no firm D call. V lost 7 bases to trimming and J lost 3 bases, with 15 bases between them. CDR3 length: 13 residues. Per the germline V gene, CDR1 is SQVTM and CDR2 is ANQGSEA. The CDR3 loop is CSAASPRKETQYF. The CDR3 nucleotides are TGCAGCGCCGCTTCCCCCAGGAAAGAGACCCAGTACTTC.

This clonotype was found a few times. This chain uses TRBV6-1 with TRBJ1-5, with D tentatively TRBD1 (5 bases). This CDR3 region has 14 residues. V dropped 7 bases and J dropped 2 bases, with 12 bases sitting between them. Germline loops: CDR1 MNHNS, CDR2 SASEGT. The CDR3 coding sequence is TGTGCCAGCACAGGGCGCGAACGCAATCAGCCCCAGCATTTT. This codes for CASTGRERNQPQHF.

This clonotype was seen more than once but under ten times. J is TRBJ2-5 and V is TRBV12-3 or TRBV12-4; no reliable D call. Trimming left V 5 bases short and J 0 bases short, with 10 bases between. CDR3 size: 14 residues. The CDR3 spells CASSGPLYQETQYF. For the CDR3, the DNA is TGTGCCAGCAGTGGGCCCCTTTACCAAGAGACCCAGTACTTC.

This clonotype was seen more than once but under ten times. This chain joins TRBV19 and TRBJ2-1; 9 bases are shared with TRBD2. CDR1 is LNHDA and CDR2 is SQIVND in the germline V gene (reference sequence). Trimming took 5 bases from V and 4 from J; bases not matched to a gene: 6. The length of the CDR3 is 15 residues. This CDR3 reads CASSLLAGQYNEQFF. CDR3 sequence (DNA): TGTGCCAGTAGTTTGCTAGCGGGACAATACAATGAGCAGTTCTTC.

Many counts were recorded for this clonotype. DNA of the CDR3: TGTGCCAGCAGCACCGAACGGGGTCATGAGCAGTTCTTC. Translating gives CASSTERGHEQFF. The J gene is TRBJ2-1, the V gene TRBV7-3, with D perhaps matching TRBD2 (5 bases). CDR1 and CDR2 from the germline V gene are SGHTA and FQGTGA. The CDR3 has 13 amino acids. Trimming removed 5 bases from V and 8 bases from J, with 13 bases in between.

In its sample, this clonotype was seen a few times. The rearrangement links TRBV7-2 to TRBJ1-5; possible D gene TRBD1, 5 bases. Germline CDR1 reads SGHTA; CDR2 reads FQGNSA. CDR3 size: 14 residues. Trimming pared 5 bases from V and 2 bases from J, leaving 10 bases between. The CDR3 DNA is TGTGCCAGCAGCACCAGGGTCGGCAATCAGCCCCAGCATTTT. This sequence encodes CASSTRVGNQPQHF.

Only one count was recorded for this clonotype. V usage is TRBV20-1 and J usage is TRBJ2-1; 8 bases are shared with TRBD1. From germline, CDR1 is DFQATT and CDR2 SNEGSKA (reference sequence). The CDR3 runs to 12 residues. J was trimmed by 11 bases and V by 3 bases; bases with no gene match: 6. The chain's CDR3 is CSARVTGGQQFF. The CDR3 nucleotides read TGCAGTGCTAGGGTTACAGGGGGGCAGCAGTTCTTC.

This clonotype was counted ten times or more. This chain links TRBV12-3 or TRBV12-4 with TRBJ2-6; no definite D call. Trimming took 6 bases from V and 1 from J, leaving 10 bases between them. This CDR3 has 15 amino acids. The CDR3 nucleotides read TGTGCCAGCAGAAGCCTGGGGTCTGGGGCCAACGTCCTGACTTTC. It yields the protein CASRSLGSGANVLTF.

This chain connects TRBV10-3 to TRBJ2-2, with 10 bases lining up with TRBD2. The CDR3 runs to 16 residues. Germline trimming cut 4 bases from V and 2 bases from J; bases unmatched to any gene: 4. CDR1 ENHRY and CDR2 SYGVKD come from the germline V gene. The CDR3, as DNA: TGTGCCATCAGTGGGACTAGCGGTCTTAACACCGGGGAGCTGTTTTTT. This sequence encodes CAISGTSGLNTGELFF.

This clonotype appeared a few times. V is TRBV15 and J is TRBJ2-5, with 9 bases identical to TRBD2. Germline assignment: CDR1 LNHNV and CDR2 YYDKDF (reference sequence). V lost 0 bases, J lost 4 bases, and 3 bases stayed unmatched. This CDR3 has 15 amino acids. CDR3 amino acids: CATSRDPAGGETQYF. For the CDR3, the DNA is TGTGCCACCAGCAGAGATCCAGCGGGAGGAGAGACCCAGTACTTC.

This clonotype was counted between two and nine times. The gene calls are TRBV12-3 or TRBV12-4 and TRBJ2-5, with TRBD2 identical over 7 bases. The CDR3 is made up of 14 amino acids. Losses at the gene ends were 5 bases for V and 5 bases for J; bases not matched to a gene: 8. The DNA for the CDR3 is TGTGCCAGCAGTAGACTAGCTCCGGGGGAGACCCAGTACTTC. Its translation is CASSRLAPGETQYF.

This clonotype was counted a few times. The V call is TRBV20-1, the J call TRBJ2-7; the match to TRBD1 covers 12 bases. Germline lookup yields CDR1 DFQATT and CDR2 SNEGSKA (reference sequence). After removal of 7 bases from V and 4 bases from J, the junction contained 5 bases not matched to a gene. There are 13 residues in the CDR3. The CDR3 DNA follows: TGCAGTGTCCCGGGACAGGGGGCTTACGAGCAGTACTTC. The encoded protein is CSVPGQGAYEQYF.

The chain recombines TRBV28 with TRBJ2-5, with TRBD2 matching 9 bases. V shed 6 bases, J shed 4 bases, and the junction held 21 bases outside the gene matches. The CDR3 runs to 19 residues. Per germline, CDR1 MDHEN and CDR2 SYDVKM. The CDR3 bases are TGTGCCAGCAGCCTCTTCAAAGCGGGGGGCCGAATAACGGGAGAGACCCAGTACTTC. Its translation: CASSLFKAGGRITGETQYF. Complete variable domain (other parts from reference TRBV28 and TRBJ2-5): DVKVTQSSRYLVKRTGEKVFLECVQDMDHENMFWYRQDPGLGLRLIYFSYDVKMKEKGDIPEGYSVSREKKERFSLILESASTNQTSMYLCASSLFKAGGRITGETQYFGPGTRLLVL.

The CDR3 here is CASSGKSNQPQHF. The DNA of the CDR3 is TGTGCCAGCAGCGGAAAGAGCAATCAGCCCCAGCATTTT. The chain has TRBV12-3 or TRBV12-4 and TRBJ1-5; D is ambiguous. The ends were cut back, 6 bases at V and 1 base at J, with 7 bases in the middle. CDR3 length: 13 amino acids.

This clonotype has a count of ten or more. The CDR3 DNA sequence: TGTGCCAGCAGCGTAGGGACAGGGAGCTCCTACGAGCAGTACTTC. Amino acid sequence: CASSVGTGSSYEQYF. J is TRBJ2-7 and V is TRBV9; 8 bases line up with TRBD1. V shed 0 bases and J 0 bases; nucleotides not matched to a gene: 2. Germline loops: CDR1 SGDLS, CDR2 YYNGEE. The CDR3 has 15 residues.

In its sample, this clonotype was seen once. V is TRBV10-3 and J is TRBJ2-1; 7 nucleotides align to TRBD2. Unmatched junction bases numbered 9, after V lost 1 base and J lost 3 bases. Germline V lookup: CDR1 ENHRY, CDR2 SYGVKD. The CDR3 consists of 17 residues. The CDR3 reads CAISEYGEGRIYNEQFF. CDR3 DNA sequence: TGTGCCATCAGTGAGTACGGGGAGGGACGCATCTACAATGAGCAGTTCTTC.

This clonotype has only a few counts. V gene TRBV2 combines with J gene TRBJ2-2; 12 bases fit TRBD2. The ends lost 6 bases at V and 6 bases at J; junction bases unmatched: 11. The CDR3 covers 17 residues. Germline lookup yields CDR1 SNHLY and CDR2 FYNNEI. The CDR3 DNA reads as TGTGCCAGCAGAGCCCAGTTGCTAGCGGGGGGGTCCGGGGAGCTGTTTTTT. Translating it yields CASRAQLLAGGSGELFF.

The chain joins TRBV7-2 to TRBJ2-1; 8 positions agree with TRBD2. V trimming: 4 bases; J trimming: 4 bases; junction bases outside the gene matches: 9. CDR1 is SGHTA and CDR2 is FQGNSA in the germline V gene. The CDR3 extends over 16 amino acids. The CDR3 bases are TGTGCCAGCAGCTCTCGGGGGCTAGCGGGTTACAATGAGCAGTTCTTC. As protein: CASSSRGLAGYNEQFF. Together with reference TRBV7-2 and TRBJ2-1, the CDR3 gives the full variable domain: GAGVSQSPSNKVTEKGKDVELRCDPISGHTALYWYRQSLGQGLEFLIYFQGNSAPDKSGLPSDRFSAERTGGSVSTLTIQRTQQEDSAVYLCASSSRGLAGYNEQFFGPGTRLTVL.

Regarding this clonotype: The junction does not match germline at one end; this may be a read error. This rearrangement joins TRBV25-1 to TRBJ2-7; TRBD1 matches 10 bases. The CDR3 totals 16 residues. Germline CDR1 MGHDK, CDR2 SYGVNS. CDR3 amino acids: CDSSEFSRDRGYEQYF. CDR3 DNA: TGTGACAGCAGTGAATTTTCCCGGGACAGGGGTTACGAGCAGTACTTC.

This clonotype has just a few counts. The chain couples TRBV4-2 to TRBJ1-6, with D hard to call. This CDR3 is 13 amino acids long. Trimming cost V 0 bases and J 9 bases, with 6 bases left between them. Germline assignment: CDR1 LGHNA and CDR2 YNFKEQ. CDR3 bases: TGTGCCAGCAGCCAAGATCCGGGTTCACCCCTCCACTTT. Translated, it gives CASSQDPGSPLHF.

This clonotype has a handful of counts. CDR3 bases: TGCGCCAGCTCGGATCCCTTGCGGGGACAGGGATATCCAGATACGCAGTATTTT. Residues: CASSDPLRGQGYPDTQYF. The J gene is TRBJ2-3, the V gene TRBV5-1; TRBD1 aligns across 9 bases. V gave up 7 bases and J gave up 4 bases; unmatched junction bases: 19. CDR3 length: 18 residues. Per the germline V gene, CDR1 is SGHRS and CDR2 is YFSETQ.

The rearrangement uses TRBV28 and TRBJ2-3, with 7 bases that match TRBD2. The ends lost 7 bases at V and 2 bases at J; junction bases unmatched: 9. Germline V gene lookup returns CDR1 MDHEN and CDR2 SYDVKM. This CDR3 is 15 amino acids long. The CDR3 nucleotides read TGTGCCAGCACGAGGTTAGCGGGTAACACAGATACGCAGTATTTT. It yields the protein CASTRLAGNTDTQYF.

This clonotype was recorded a few times. The chain joins TRBV4-3 to TRBJ1-2; 9 nucleotides line up with TRBD1. This CDR3 is built from 16 residues. V shed 0 bases and J 8 bases; nucleotides not matched to a gene: 10. Germline CDR1 is LGHNA and CDR2 is YSLEER. The CDR3 nucleotides read TGCGCCAGCAGCCAAGATCACGGGACAGGGTTCTACGGCTACACCTTC. Amino acids: CASSQDHGTGFYGYTF.

This chain connects TRBV6-1 to TRBJ2-7; 9 bases agree with TRBD2. Germline V lookup: CDR1 MNHNS, CDR2 SASEGT. The CDR3 extends over 14 amino acids. V lost 6 bases to trimming and J lost 2 bases; unmatched junction nucleotides: 5. CDR3 DNA sequence: TGTGCCAGCAGCCGGACTAGCGAGACCTACGAGCAGTACTTC. Its translation: CASSRTSETYEQYF.

The CDR3 DNA follows: TGTGCCACCAGTGATGCCGGGACAGGGGGATTGCCTGCCAAAAACATTCAGTACTTC. It specifies CATSDAGTGGLPAKNIQYF. This chain joins TRBV24-1 and TRBJ2-4; 11 positions agree with TRBD1. Unmatched junction bases numbered 10, after V lost 3 bases and J lost 1 base. Germline loops: CDR1 KGHDR, CDR2 SFDVKD. The CDR3 has 19 amino acids.

This clonotype was counted many times. The CDR3 bases are TGTGCCAGCTCACCAAGGCGGGAGAGCGCTGATACGCAGTATTTT. Protein product: CASSPRRESADTQYF. This rearrangement joins TRBV18 to TRBJ2-3; TRBD2 matches 7 bases. J gave up 6 bases and V 2 bases, and 8 bases lay outside the gene matches. The CDR3 is 15 residues long. Looked up from germline, CDR1 is KGHSH and CDR2 is LQKENI.

This clonotype was seen only once. J is TRBJ2-7 and V is TRBV19; 7 bases are shared with TRBD1. Losses at the gene ends were 1 base for V and 5 bases for J; bases not matched to a gene: 5. CDR3 length: 14 amino acids. Germline V CDR1 and CDR2: LNHDA, SQIVND (reference sequence). CDR3 sequence (DNA): TGTGCCAGTAGTATAGTGGGACAGCACGACGAGCAGTACTTC. Amino acid sequence: CASSIVGQHDEQYF.

The chain recombines TRBV5-6 with TRBJ1-2; 7 bases are a match to TRBD1. CDR1 is SGHDT, CDR2 YYEEEE, per germline. CDR3 length: 14 amino acids. V was clipped by 4 bases and J by 6 bases; unmatched bases: 9. In nucleotides, the CDR3 is TGTGCCAGCAGCGGACTACAGGGGCGCGATGGCTACACCTTC. Encoded protein: CASSGLQGRDGYTF.